This T cell receptor (beta chain) was captured in a study of T cells after yellow fever vaccination. This CDR3 has 14 amino acids. The V gene's germline CDR1 is MNHNS and CDR2 SASEGT. The V end lost 8 bases, the J end lost 4 bases, and 17 bases lay between the germline ends. TCRdb re-called the 5' RACE reads with MiXCR, one entry per CDR3 protein. Of some 350,000 distinct CDR3 sequences detected, about 9.9% appear once; the ten largest clones hold more than 15%. The V call is TRBV6-1, the J call TRBJ1-2, with a weak D call TRBD1 (5 bases). The receptor comes from a man between 18 and 29 years old who received the YFV17D yellow fever vaccine. This specimen consisted of PBMCs, obtained on the day of the first yellow fever vaccination. The CDR3 is CASSGTSRIYGYTF. The CDR3 DNA sequence: TGTGCCAGCTCCGGGACTTCCAGGATCTATGGCTACACCTTC.